This TCR beta chain was captured in a study of blood T cells in healthy people across ages. A second PCR, run for about 6 to 11 cycles, used a sample-barcoded 5' primer plus a J-beta primer mix. Each of the cDNA molecules was tagged by a template-switch adaptor with 12 random nucleotides. Using its own MiXCR run on the 5' RACE reads, TCRdb lists one record per CDR3 protein. The data contain around 900,000 distinct CDR3 sequences, under 30% of them singletons. The CDR3 has 14 residues. Germline CDR1 reads KGHDR; CDR2 reads SFDVKD. Between the trimmed V and J ends, which lost 9 bases and 6 bases, there was a span of 18 bases.

The chain couples TRBV24-1 to TRBJ2-3; D unclear. This clonotype originated in a woman of 80 years or more in good health. Sequencing input: blood. The CDR3 sequence: CATGGRTLRDTQYF. In DNA, the CDR3 is TGTGCCACCGGTGGACGGACCCTTCGGGATACGCAGTATTTT.